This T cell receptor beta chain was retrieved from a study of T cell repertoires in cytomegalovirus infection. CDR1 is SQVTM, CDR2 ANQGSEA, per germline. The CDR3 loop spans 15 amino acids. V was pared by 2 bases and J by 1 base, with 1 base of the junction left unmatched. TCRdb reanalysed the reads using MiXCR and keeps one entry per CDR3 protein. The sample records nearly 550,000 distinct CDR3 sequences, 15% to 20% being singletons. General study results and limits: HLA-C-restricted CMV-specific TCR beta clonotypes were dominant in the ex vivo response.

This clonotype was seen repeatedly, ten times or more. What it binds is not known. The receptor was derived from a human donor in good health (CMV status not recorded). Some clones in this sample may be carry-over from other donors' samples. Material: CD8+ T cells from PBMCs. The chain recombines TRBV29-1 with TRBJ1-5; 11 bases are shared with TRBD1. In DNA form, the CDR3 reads TGCAGCGTTGAAAGGGACAGGGGGAGCAATCAGCCCCAGCATTTT. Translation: CSVERDRGSNQPQHF.